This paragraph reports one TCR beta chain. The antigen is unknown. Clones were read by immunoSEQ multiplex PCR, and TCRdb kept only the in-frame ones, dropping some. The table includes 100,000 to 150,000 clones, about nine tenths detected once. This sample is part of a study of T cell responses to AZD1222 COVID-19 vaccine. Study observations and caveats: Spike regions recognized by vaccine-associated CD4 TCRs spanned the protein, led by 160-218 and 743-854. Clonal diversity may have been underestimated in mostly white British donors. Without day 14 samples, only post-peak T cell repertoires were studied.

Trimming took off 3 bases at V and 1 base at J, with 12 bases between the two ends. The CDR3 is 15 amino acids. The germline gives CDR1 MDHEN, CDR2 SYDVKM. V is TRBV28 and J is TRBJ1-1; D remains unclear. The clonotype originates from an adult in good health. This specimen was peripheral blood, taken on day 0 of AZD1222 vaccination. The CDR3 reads CASSFLLSGNTEAFF. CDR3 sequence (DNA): TGTGCCAGCAGTTTTCTATTGTCTGGGAACACTGAAGCTTTCTTT.